Reported below is one T cell receptor (beta chain). The authors ran a second PCR of 7 to 11 cycles using a sample-barcoded 5' primer and a J-beta primer mix. A minimum of 2.5 million CDR3-containing paired-end reads was obtained for each sample. TCRdb independently ran MiXCR on the 5' RACE reads; one entry per CDR3 protein. This sample has approximately 960,000 distinct CDR3 sequences; about 29% occur once, and the top ten carry roughly 10%. This sample is part of a study of blood T cells in healthy people across ages. Study summary: Capture via template switching afforded approximately one barcoded beta molecule per two T cells.

CDR1 is SGDLS and CDR2 is YYNGEE in the germline V gene. The CDR3 runs 14 residues. The V and J ends lost 0 bases and 5 bases respectively, with 11 bases between them. The same data also went into a second study, on T cells of mothers and their children. That work contributes: Thymic selection molds TCR recombination output in much the same way for related pairs as for unrelated pairs.

This chain links TRBV9 with TRBJ1-1, with TRBD1 as a possible D gene (5 bases). Material: blood. The sequence was obtained from a woman between 40 and 55 years old in good health. The CDR3 reads CASSVVEEGTEAFF. The CDR3 nucleotides read TGTGCCAGCAGCGTAGTTGAGGAGGGGACTGAAGCTTTCTTT.